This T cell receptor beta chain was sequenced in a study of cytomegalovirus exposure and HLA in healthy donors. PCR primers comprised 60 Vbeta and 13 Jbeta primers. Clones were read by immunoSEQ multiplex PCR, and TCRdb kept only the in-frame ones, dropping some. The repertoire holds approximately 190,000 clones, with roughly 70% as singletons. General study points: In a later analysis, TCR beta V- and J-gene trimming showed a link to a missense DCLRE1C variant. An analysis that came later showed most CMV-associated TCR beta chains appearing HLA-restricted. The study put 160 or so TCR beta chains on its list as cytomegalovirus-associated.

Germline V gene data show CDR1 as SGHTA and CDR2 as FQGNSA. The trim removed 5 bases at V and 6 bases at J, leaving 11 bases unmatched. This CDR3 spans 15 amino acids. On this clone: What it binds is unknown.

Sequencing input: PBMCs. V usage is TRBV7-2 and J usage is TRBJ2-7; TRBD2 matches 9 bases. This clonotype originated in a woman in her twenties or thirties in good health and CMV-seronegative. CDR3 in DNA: TGTGCCAGCAGCCGTGGAATAGCGGGAGAAGGCGAGCAGTACTTC. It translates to CASSRGIAGEGEQYF.